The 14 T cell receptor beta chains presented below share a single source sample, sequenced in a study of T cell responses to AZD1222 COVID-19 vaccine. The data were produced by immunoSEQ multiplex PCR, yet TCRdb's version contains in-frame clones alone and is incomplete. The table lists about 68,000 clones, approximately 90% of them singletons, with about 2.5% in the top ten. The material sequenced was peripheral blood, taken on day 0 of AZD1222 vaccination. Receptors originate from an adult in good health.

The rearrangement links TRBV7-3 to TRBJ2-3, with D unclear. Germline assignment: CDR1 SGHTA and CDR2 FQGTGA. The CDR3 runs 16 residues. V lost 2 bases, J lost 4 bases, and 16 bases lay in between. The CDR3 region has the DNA TGTGCCAGCAGCTTATTAGGAAACGGCGGATCAGATACGCAGTATTTT. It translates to CASSLLGNGGSDTQYF.

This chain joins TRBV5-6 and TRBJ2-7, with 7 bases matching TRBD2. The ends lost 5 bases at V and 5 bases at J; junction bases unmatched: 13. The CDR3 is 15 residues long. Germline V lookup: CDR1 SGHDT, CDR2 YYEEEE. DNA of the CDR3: TGTGCCAGCAGTTTTCTCGGGGGGACCCGGAACGAGCAGTACTTC. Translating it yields CASSFLGGTRNEQYF.

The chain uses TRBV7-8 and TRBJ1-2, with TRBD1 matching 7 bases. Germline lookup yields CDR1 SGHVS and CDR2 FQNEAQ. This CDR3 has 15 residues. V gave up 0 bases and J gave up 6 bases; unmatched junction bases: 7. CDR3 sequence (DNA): TGTGCCAGCAGCTTAGCCCCTCAGGGGGGGAATGGCTACACCTTC. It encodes CASSLAPQGGNGYTF.

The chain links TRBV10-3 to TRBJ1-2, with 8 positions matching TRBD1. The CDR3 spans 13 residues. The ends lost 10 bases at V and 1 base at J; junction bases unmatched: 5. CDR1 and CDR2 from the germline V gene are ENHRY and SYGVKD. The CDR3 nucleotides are TGTGCCAGTGACAGGGGAAGTAACTATGGCTACACCTTC. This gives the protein CASDRGSNYGYTF.

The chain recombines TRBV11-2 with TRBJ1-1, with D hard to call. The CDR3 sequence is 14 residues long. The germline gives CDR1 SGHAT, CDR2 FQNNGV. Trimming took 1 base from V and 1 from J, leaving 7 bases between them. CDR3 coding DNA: TGTGCCAGCAGCTTAGTTGTCGGGAACACTGAAGCTTTCTTT. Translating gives CASSLVVGNTEAFF.

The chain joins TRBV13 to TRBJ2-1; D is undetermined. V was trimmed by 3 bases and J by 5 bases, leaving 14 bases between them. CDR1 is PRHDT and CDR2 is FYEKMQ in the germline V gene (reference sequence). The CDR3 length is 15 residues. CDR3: CASSFRQYLNNEQFF. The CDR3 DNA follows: TGTGCCAGCAGCTTCCGCCAATATTTAAACAATGAGCAGTTCTTC. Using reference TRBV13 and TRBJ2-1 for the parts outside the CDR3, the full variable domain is AAGVIQSPRHLIKEKRETATLKCYPIPRHDTVYWYQQGPGQDPQFLISFYEKMQSDKGSIPDRFSAQQFSDYHSELNMSSLELGDSALYFCASSFRQYLNNEQFFGPGTRLTVL.

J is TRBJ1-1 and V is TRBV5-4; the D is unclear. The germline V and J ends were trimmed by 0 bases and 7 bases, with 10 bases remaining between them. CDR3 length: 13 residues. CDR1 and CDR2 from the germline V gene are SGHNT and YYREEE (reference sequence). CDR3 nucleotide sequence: TGTGCCAGCAGCTTGGAAGGGCGAAGTGAAGCTTTCTTT. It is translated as CASSLEGRSEAFF.

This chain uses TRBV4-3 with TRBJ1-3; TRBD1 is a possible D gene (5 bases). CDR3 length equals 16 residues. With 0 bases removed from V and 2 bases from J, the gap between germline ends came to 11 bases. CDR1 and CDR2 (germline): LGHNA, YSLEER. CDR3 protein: CASSQDLAGPGNTIYF. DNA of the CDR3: TGCGCCAGCAGCCAAGATCTGGCAGGGCCTGGAAACACCATATATTTT.

The CDR3: CASSHGEAYEQYF. The CDR3 DNA reads TGTGCCAGCAGCCACGGGGAGGCCTACGAGCAGTACTTC. The chain carries TRBV5-4 and TRBJ2-7; TRBD2 might be the D (6 bases). V was pared by 4 bases and J by 2 bases, with 10 bases between. The germline V gene has CDR1 SGHNT and CDR2 YYREEE (reference sequence). CDR3 length equals 13 residues. Together with reference TRBV5-4 and TRBJ2-7, the CDR3 gives the full variable domain: ETGVTQSPTHLIKTRGQQVTLRCSSQSGHNTVSWYQQALGQGPQFIFQYYREEENGRGNFPPRFSGLQFPNYSSELNVNALELDDSALYLCASSHGEAYEQYFGPGTRLTVT.

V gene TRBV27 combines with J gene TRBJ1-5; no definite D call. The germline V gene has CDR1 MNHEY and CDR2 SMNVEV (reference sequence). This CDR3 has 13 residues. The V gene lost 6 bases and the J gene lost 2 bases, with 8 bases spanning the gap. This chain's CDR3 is CASRGGRNQPQHF. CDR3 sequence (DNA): TGTGCCAGCAGGGGAGGGCGCAATCAGCCCCAGCATTTT.

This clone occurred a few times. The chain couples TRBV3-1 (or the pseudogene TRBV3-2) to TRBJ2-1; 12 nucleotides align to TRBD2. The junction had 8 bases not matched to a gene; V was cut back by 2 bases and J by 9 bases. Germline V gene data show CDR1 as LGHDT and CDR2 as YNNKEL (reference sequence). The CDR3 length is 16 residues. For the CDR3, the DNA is TGTGCCAGCAGCCAACAGCTAGCGGGAGGGCCCGGTGAGCAGTTCTTC. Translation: CASSQQLAGGPGEQFF.

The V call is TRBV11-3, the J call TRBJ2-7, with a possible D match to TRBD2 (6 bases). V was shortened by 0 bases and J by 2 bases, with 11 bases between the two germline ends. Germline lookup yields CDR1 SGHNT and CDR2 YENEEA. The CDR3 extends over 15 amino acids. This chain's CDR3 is CASSLEAGGTYEQYF. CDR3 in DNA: TGTGCCAGCAGCTTAGAGGCGGGCGGGACCTACGAGCAGTACTTC. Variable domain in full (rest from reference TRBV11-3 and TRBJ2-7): EAGVVQSPRYKIIEKKQPVAFWCNPISGHNTLYWYLQNLGQGPELLIRYENEEAVDDSQLPKDRFSAERLKGVDSTLKIQPAELGDSAVYLCASSLEAGGTYEQYFGPGTRLTVT.

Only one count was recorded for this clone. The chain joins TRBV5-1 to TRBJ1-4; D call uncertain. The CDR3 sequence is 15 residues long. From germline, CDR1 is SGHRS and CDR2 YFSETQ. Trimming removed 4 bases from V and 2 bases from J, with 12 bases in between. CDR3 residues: CASSLWAGTNEKLFF. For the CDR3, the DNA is TGCGCCAGCAGCCTATGGGCGGGCACTAATGAAAAACTGTTTTTT.

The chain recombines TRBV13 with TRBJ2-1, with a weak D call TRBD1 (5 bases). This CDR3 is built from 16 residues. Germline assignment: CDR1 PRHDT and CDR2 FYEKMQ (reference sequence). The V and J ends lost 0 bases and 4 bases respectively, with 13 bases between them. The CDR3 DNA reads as TGTGCCAGCAGCTTAGGGTTCACAGGTTCGTACAATGAGCAGTTCTTC. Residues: CASSLGFTGSYNEQFF.